This record covers a single TCR beta chain. Its cognate antigen is unknown. The data belong to a study of T cell clonotyping in hematopoietic cell transplantation. The study's findings and limits: Few recipient clonotypes overlapped donors; over 95% were de novo at given depth. Higher Inverse Simpson Index values in graft donor and pretransplant recipient predicted broader posttransplant TCR diversity. After transplant, recipient diversity fell while pathologically expanded clonotypes grew through day 180.

Samples: about 28 days before transplant, then days 30, 100 and 180 after. Germline CDR1 KGHSH, CDR2 LQKENI. This CDR3 is 13 amino acids long. V lost 2 bases and J 6 bases, leaving 11 bases between the germline ends. Libraries were prepared by immunoSEQ multiplex PCR; TCRdb keeps only in-frame clonotypes and omits some of them. The data show several thousand clones, roughly 78% seen once. The rearrangement uses TRBV18 and TRBJ2-7, with D perhaps given as TRBD1 or TRBD2 (6 bases each). The sequencing used peripheral blood mononuclear cells, collected at the time of graft-versus-host disease after allogeneic stem cell transplant. The clonotype originates from a female patient aged 50 to 65 who had an allogeneic stem cell transplant from an unrelated donor, so the T cells may come from the graft donor. Some clones in this sample may be carry-over from other donors' samples. CDR3 DNA: TGTGCCAGCTCACCAAAGGGGGGCATCGAGCAGTACTTC. Its translation: CASSPKGGIEQYF.